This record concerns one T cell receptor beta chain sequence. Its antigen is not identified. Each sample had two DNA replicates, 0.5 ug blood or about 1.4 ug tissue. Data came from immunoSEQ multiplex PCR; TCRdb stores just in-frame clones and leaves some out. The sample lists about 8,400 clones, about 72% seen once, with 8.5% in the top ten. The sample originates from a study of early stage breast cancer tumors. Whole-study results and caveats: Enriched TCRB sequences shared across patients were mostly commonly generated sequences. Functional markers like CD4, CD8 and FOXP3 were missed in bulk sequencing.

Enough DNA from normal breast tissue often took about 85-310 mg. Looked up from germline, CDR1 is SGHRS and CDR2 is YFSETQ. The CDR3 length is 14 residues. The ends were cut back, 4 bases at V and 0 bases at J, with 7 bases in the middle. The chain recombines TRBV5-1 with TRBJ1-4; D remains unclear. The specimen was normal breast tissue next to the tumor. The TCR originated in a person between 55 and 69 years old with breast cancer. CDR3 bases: TGCGCCAGCAGCGTGACGGCAACTAATGAAAAACTGTTTTTT. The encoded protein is CASSVTATNEKLFF.